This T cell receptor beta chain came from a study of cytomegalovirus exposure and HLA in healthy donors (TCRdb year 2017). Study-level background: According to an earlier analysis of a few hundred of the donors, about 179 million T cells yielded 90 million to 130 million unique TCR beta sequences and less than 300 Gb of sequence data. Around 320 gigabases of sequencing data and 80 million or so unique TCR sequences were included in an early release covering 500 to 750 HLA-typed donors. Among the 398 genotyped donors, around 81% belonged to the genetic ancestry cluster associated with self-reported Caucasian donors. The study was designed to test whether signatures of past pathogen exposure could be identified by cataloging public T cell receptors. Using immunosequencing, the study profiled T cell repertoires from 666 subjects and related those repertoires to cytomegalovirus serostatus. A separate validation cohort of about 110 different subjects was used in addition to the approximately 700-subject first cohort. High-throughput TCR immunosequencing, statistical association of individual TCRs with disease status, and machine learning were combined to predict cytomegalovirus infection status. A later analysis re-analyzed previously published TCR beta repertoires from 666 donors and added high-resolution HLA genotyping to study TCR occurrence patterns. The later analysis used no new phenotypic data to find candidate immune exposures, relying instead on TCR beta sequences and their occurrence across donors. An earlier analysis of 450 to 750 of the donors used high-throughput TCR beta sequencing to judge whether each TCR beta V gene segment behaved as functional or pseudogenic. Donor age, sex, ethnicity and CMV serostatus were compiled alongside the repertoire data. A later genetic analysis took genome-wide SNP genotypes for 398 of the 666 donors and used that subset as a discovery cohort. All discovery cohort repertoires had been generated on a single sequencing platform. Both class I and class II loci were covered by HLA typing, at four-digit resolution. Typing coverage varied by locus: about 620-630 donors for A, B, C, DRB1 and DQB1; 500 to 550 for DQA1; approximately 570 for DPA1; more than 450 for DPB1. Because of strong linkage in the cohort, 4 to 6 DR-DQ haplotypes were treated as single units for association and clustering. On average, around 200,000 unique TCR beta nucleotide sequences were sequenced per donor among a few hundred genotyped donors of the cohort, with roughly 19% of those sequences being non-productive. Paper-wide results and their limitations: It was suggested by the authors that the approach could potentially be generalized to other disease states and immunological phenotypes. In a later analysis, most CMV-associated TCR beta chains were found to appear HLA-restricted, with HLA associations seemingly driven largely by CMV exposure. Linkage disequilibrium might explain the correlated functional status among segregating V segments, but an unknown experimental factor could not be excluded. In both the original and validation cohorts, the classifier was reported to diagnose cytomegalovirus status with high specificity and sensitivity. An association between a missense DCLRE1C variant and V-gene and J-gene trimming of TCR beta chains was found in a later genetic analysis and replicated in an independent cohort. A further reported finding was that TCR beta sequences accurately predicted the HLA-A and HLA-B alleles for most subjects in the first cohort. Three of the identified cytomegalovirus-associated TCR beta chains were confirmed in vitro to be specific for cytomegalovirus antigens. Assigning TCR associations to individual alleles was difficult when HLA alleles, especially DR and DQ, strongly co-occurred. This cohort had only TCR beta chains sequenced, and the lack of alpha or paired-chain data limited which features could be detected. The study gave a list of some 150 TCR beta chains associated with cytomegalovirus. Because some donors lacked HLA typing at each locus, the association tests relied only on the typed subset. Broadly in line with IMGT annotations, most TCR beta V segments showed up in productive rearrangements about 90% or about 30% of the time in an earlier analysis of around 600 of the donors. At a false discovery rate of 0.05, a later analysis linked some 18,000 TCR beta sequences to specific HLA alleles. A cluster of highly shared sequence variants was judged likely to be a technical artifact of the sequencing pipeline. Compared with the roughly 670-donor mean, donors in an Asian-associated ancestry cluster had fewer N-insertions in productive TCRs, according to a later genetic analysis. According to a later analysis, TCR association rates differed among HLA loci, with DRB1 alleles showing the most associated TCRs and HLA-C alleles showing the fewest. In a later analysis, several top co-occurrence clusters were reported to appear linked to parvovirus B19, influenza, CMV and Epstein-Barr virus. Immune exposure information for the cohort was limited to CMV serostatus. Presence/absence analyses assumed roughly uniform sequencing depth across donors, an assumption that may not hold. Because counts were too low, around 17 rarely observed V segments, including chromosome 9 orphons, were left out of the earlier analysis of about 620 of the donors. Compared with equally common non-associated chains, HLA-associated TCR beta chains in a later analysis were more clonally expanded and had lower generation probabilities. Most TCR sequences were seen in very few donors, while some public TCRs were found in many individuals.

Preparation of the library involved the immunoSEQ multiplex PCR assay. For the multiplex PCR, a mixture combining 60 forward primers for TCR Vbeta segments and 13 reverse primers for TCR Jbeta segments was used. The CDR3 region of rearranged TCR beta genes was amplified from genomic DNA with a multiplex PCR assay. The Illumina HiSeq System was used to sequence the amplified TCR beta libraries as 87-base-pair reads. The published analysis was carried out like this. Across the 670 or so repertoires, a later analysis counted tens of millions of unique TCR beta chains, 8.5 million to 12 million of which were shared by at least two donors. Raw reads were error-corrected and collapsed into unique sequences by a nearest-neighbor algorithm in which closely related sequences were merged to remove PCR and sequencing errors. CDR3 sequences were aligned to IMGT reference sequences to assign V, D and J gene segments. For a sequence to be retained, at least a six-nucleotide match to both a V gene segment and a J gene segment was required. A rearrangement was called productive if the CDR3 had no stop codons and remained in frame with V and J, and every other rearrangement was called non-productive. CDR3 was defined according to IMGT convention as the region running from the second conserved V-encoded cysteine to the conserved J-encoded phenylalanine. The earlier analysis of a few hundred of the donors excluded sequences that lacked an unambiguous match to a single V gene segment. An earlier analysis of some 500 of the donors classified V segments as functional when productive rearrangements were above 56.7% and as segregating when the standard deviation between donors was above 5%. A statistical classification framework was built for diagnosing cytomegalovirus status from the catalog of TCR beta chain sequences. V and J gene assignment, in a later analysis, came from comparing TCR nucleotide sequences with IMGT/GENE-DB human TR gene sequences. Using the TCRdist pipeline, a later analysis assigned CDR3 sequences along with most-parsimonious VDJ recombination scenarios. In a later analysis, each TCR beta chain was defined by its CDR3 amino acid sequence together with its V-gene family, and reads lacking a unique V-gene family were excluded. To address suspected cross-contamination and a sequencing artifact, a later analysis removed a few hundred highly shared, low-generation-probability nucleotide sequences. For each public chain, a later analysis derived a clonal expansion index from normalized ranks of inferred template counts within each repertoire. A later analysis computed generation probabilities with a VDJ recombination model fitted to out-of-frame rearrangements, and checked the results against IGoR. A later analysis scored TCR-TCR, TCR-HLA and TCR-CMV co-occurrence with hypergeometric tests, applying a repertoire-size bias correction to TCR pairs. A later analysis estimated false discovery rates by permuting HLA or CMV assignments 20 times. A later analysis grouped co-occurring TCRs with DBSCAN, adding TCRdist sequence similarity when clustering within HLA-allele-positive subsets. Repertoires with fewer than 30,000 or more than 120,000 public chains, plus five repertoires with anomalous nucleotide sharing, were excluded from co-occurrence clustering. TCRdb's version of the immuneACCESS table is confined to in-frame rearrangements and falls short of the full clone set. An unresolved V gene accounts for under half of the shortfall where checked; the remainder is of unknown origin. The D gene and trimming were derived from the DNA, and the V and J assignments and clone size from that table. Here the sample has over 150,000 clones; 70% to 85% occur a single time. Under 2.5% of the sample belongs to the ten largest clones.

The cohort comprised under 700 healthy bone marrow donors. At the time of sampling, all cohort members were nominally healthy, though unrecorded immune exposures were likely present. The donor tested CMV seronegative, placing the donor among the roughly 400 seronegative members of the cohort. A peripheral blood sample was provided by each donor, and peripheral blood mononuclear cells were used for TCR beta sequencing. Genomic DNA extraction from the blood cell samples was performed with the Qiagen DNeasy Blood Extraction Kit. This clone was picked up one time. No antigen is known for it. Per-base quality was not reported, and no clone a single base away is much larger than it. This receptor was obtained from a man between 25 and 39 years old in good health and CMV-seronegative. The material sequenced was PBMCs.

The nucleotide sequence is TGTGCCAGCAGCTCGGGGACAGGGACAAATCAGCCCCAGCATTTT. Its coded protein is CASSSGTGTNQPQHF. The chain couples TRBV28 to TRBJ1-5, with 9 bases matching TRBD1. V ends up 6 bases short and J 4 bases short, with an unmatched junction base count of 7. Taken from the germline V gene, the CDR1 and CDR2 loops are MDHEN and SYDVKM. The CDR3, from cysteine to phenylalanine, totals 15 residues. Left in the record is the CDR3 DNA by itself, 45 bases read in frame from the first base.